The 27 T cell receptor beta chains given below trace back to one sample, sequenced in a study of blood T cells in healthy people across ages. Sample-barcoded 5' priming and a J-beta primer mix drove a second PCR of roughly 6 to 12 cycles. TCRdb itself ran the 5' RACE reads through MiXCR, one entry per CDR3 protein. Found here are hundreds of thousands of distinct CDR3 sequences, more than 25% of them singletons; the top ten hold around 3%. These records were also assigned to another study, of T cells of mothers and their children.

The sample taken for sequencing was blood. These TCRs come from a boy aged 5-17 years in good health.

This clonotype has only a few counts. The CDR3 nucleotides read TGCAGTGCTAGAACGAATGGGGCGGGCACAGATACGCAGTATTTT. It specifies CSARTNGAGTDTQYF. The chain recombines TRBV20-1 with TRBJ2-3; TRBD1 is a possible D gene (5 bases). This CDR3 is built from 15 residues. Trimming pared 2 bases from V and 1 base from J, leaving 13 bases between. Germline V gene lookup returns CDR1 DFQATT and CDR2 SNEGSKA (reference sequence).

The J gene is TRBJ2-7, the V gene TRBV27; D is possibly TRBD2 (6 bases). The CDR3 extends over 15 amino acids. Germline V gene sequence: CDR1 MNHEY, CDR2 SMNVEV (reference sequence). Trimming stripped 3 bases from V and 2 bases from J, with 14 bases between. The CDR3 here is CASSFNGGMAYEQYF. The CDR3 coding sequence is TGTGCCAGCAGTTTCAACGGGGGAATGGCCTACGAGCAGTACTTC.

The chain uses TRBV20-1 and TRBJ1-2; no clear D. CDR1 is DFQATT and CDR2 is SNEGSKA in the germline V gene (reference sequence). There are 14 residues in the CDR3. V dropped 6 bases and J dropped 4 bases, with 18 bases sitting between them. The CDR3 coding sequence is TGCAGTGCCCCTAGTTTGGGGATGGTCTATGGCTACACCTTC. As protein: CSAPSLGMVYGYTF.

Ten or more counts support this clonotype. This chain joins TRBV12-3 or TRBV12-4 and TRBJ2-1; tentatively, D is TRBD1 (5 bases). Trimming left V 7 bases short and J 10 bases short, with 14 bases between. This CDR3 has 12 amino acids. This CDR3 reads CASNPQVGEQFF. The CDR3 nucleotides read TGTGCCAGCAACCCACAGGTAGGGGAGCAGTTCTTC.

This rearrangement joins TRBV7-9 to TRBJ2-5; D uncertain. Judging by the DNA end, TRBJ2-7 fits better; the J call may be wrong. Germline CDR1 reads SEHNR; CDR2 reads FQNEAQ (reference sequence). CDR3 length equals 14 residues. CDR3 in amino acids: CASSLAGIPYEQYF. CDR3 in DNA: TGTGCCAGCAGCTTGGCAGGAATCCCCTACGAGCAGTACTTC.

The table lists this clonotype with a few counts. The rearrangement uses TRBV5-5 and TRBJ2-2, with unresolved D. Trimming cost V 1 base and J 3 bases, with 10 bases left between them. Germline lookup yields CDR1 SGHKS and CDR2 YYEKEE (reference sequence). The CDR3 sequence is 15 residues long. DNA for the CDR3: TGTGCCAGCAGCTTGTGGGCAACATACACCGGGGAGCTGTTTTTT. This sequence encodes CASSLWATYTGELFF.

This clonotype was observed a few times. The CDR3 loop is CASRGTGNYGYTF. The CDR3 bases are TGTGCCAGCAGGGGGACAGGCAACTATGGCTACACCTTC. The gene calls are TRBV6-1 and TRBJ1-2; 8 nucleotides align to TRBD1. V lost 6 bases to trimming and J lost 2 bases; unmatched junction nucleotides: 2. Germline V gene data show CDR1 as MNHNS and CDR2 as SASEGT. The CDR3 loop spans 13 amino acids.

The V gene is TRBV27, the J gene TRBJ2-6; possible D gene TRBD1, 5 bases. Trimming removed 4 bases at V and 0 bases at J, with 13 bases between. The CDR3 runs 17 residues. Germline CDR1 MNHEY, CDR2 SMNVEV (reference sequence). The CDR3 DNA follows: TGTGCCAGCAGTTCGCCGACAGCCTACTCTGGGGCCAACGTCCTGACTTTC. Translated: CASSSPTAYSGANVLTF.

The chain combines TRBV18 with TRBJ2-1; 7 nucleotides align to TRBD2. V lost 1 base to trimming and J lost 7 bases; unmatched junction nucleotides: 7. The germline gives CDR1 KGHSH, CDR2 LQKENI. The CDR3 consists of 15 residues. CDR3 coding DNA: TGTGCCAGCTCACCACGAGAGGGAGGGTGGAATGAGCAGTTCTTC. Protein: CASSPREGGWNEQFF.

The CDR3 loop reads CAISESSSTNEKLFF. CDR3 nucleotide sequence: TGTGCCATCAGTGAGTCCAGCTCAACTAATGAAAAACTGTTTTTT. The J gene is TRBJ1-4, the V gene TRBV10-3; D not certain. This CDR3 is built from 15 residues. The germline CDR1 and CDR2 sequences are ENHRY and SYGVKD. V was cut by 0 bases and J by 0 bases, with 5 bases left in between.

The CDR3 spells CASSLEQHLGNEQYF. The CDR3 bases are TGTGCCAGCAGCTTAGAACAGCATCTCGGGAACGAGCAGTACTTC. J is TRBJ2-7 and V is TRBV7-8; possibly TRBD2 for D (5 bases). V was cut by 1 base and J by 5 bases, with 15 bases left in between. The CDR3 runs to 15 residues. The germline gives CDR1 SGHVS, CDR2 FQNEAQ.

The V call is TRBV3-1, the J call TRBJ1-4; D perhaps matches TRBD1 (6 bases). Looked up from germline, CDR1 is LGHDT and CDR2 is YNNKEL (reference sequence). This CDR3 is 18 amino acids long. V was trimmed by 5 bases and J by 3 bases, leaving 22 bases between them. The CDR3 here is CASSSWGAGRTSNEKLFF. The CDR3 nucleotides read TGTGCCAGCAGCTCATGGGGGGCAGGACGCACCTCTAATGAAAAACTGTTTTTT.

This clonotype has only a few counts. The CDR3 loop is CSVSLAYEQYF. CDR3 coding DNA: TGCAGCGTCAGCTTGGCCTACGAGCAGTACTTC. The chain recombines TRBV29-1 with TRBJ2-7; D not certain. The CDR3 totals 11 residues. Germline lookup yields CDR1 SQVTM and CDR2 ANQGSEA. Trimming stripped 6 bases from V and 2 bases from J, with 8 bases between.

The J gene is TRBJ2-3, the V gene TRBV12-3 or TRBV12-4; D gene uncertain. Trimming stripped 2 bases from V and 4 bases from J, with 13 bases between. The CDR3 length is 15 residues. This CDR3 reads CASSLSGVGADTQYF. CDR3 coding DNA: TGTGCCAGCAGTTTATCAGGAGTTGGCGCAGATACGCAGTATTTT.

The CDR3 DNA reads TGTGCCAGCAGTGAGCAAGGGACCACAGATACGCAGTATTTT. Its protein is CASSEQGTTDTQYF. The chain is built from TRBV2 and TRBJ2-3; D is perhaps TRBD1 or TRBD2 (5 bases each). Per germline, CDR1 SNHLY and CDR2 FYNNEI. The CDR3 consists of 14 residues. The V and J ends lost 3 bases and 2 bases respectively, with 9 bases between them.

This clonotype was counted a few times. One end of the junction fails to match germline, which may point to a read error. This chain connects TRBV6-5 to TRBJ1-5; D uncertain. Per the germline V gene, CDR1 is MNHEY and CDR2 is SVGAGI. This CDR3 has 14 amino acids. In nucleotides, the CDR3 is TGTGCCGGCAGTTCAACATCGAGCAATCAGCCCCAGCATTTT. Amino acids: CAGSSTSSNQPQHF.

The rearrangement uses TRBV25-1 and TRBJ2-3; TRBD1 agrees at 7 bases. CDR1 is MGHDK and CDR2 is SYGVNS in the germline V gene. This CDR3 has 16 residues. V lost 1 base, J lost 4 bases, and 8 bases stayed unmatched. CDR3 bases: TGTGCCAGCAGTGAATCTACAGGGGTGGATGCAGATACGCAGTATTTT. Its translation is CASSESTGVDADTQYF.

This clonotype has a handful of counts. The chain has TRBV7-7 and TRBJ1-1; D might be TRBD1 (6 bases). The CDR3 extends over 14 amino acids. With 5 bases removed from V and 0 bases from J, the gap between germline ends came to 10 bases. Per the germline V gene, CDR1 is SSHAT and CDR2 is FNYEAQ (reference sequence). CDR3 bases: TGTGCCAGCAGCCGGGACAAGATGAACACTGAAGCTTTCTTT. Translating it yields CASSRDKMNTEAFF.

Only a few counts were recorded for this clonotype. The chain links TRBV10-3 to TRBJ1-4, with D possibly matching TRBD1 (5 bases). Germline V gene lookup returns CDR1 ENHRY and CDR2 SYGVKD. The CDR3 spans 14 residues. Deletions cut 5 bases from V and 4 bases from J, with 11 bases between. In nucleotides, the CDR3 is TGTGCCATCAGTCGCGACAGCCATAATGAAAAACTGTTTTTT. Its translation: CAISRDSHNEKLFF.

The chain recombines TRBV7-9 with TRBJ2-3; unclear D gene. The CDR3 loop spans 15 amino acids. Trimming removed 5 bases from V and 0 bases from J, with 12 bases in between. Germline V gene sequence: CDR1 SEHNR, CDR2 FQNEAQ (reference sequence). CDR3 sequence (DNA): TGTGCCAGCAGCCCCAGGACGGACAGCACAGATACGCAGTATTTT. This sequence encodes CASSPRTDSTDTQYF.

This chain connects TRBV10-3 to TRBJ2-5, with 7 positions matching TRBD2. The germline CDR1 and CDR2 sequences are ENHRY and SYGVKD. The CDR3 runs 15 residues. Trimming cost V 0 bases and J 3 bases; bases outside gene matches: 4. CDR3 in amino acids: CAISESTSRKETQYF. In nucleotides, the CDR3 is TGTGCCATCAGTGAGTCGACTAGCCGCAAAGAGACCCAGTACTTC.

The chain couples TRBV24-1 to TRBJ2-4; TRBD1 might be the D (6 bases). Germline CDR1 reads KGHDR; CDR2 reads SFDVKD. CDR3 length: 15 residues. The germline V and J ends were trimmed by 2 bases and 1 base, with 8 bases remaining between them. CDR3 DNA sequence: TGTGCCACCAGTGATTCAGGGGAGGCCAAAAACATTCAGTACTTC. It specifies CATSDSGEAKNIQYF.

This chain links TRBV20-1 with TRBJ1-6, with D tentatively TRBD1 (6 bases). The CDR3 sequence is 17 residues long. Deletions cut 0 bases from V and 3 bases from J, with 15 bases between. Germline values: CDR1 DFQATT, CDR2 SNEGSKA (reference sequence). The DNA of the CDR3 is TGCAGTGCTAGAGACTTTGGCAGGGGCGGCTATAATTCACCCCTCCACTTT. The encoded protein is CSARDFGRGGYNSPLHF.

This clonotype was observed at least ten times. The V gene is TRBV20-1, the J gene TRBJ2-5; 13 bases agree with TRBD2. Trimming removed 6 bases from V and 3 bases from J; junction bases left unmatched: 4. CDR3 length: 14 amino acids. The germline V gene encodes CDR1 DFQATT and CDR2 SNEGSKA (reference sequence). Written as DNA, the CDR3 is TGCAGTGCCATGACTAGCGGGGGGAAAGAGACCCAGTACTTC. Amino acid sequence: CSAMTSGGKETQYF.

This clonotype was seen a handful of times. This chain links TRBV7-2 with TRBJ1-2; 9 nucleotides match TRBD1. CDR3 length: 14 residues. Germline V gene lookup returns CDR1 SGHTA and CDR2 FQGNSA. The V segment lost 5 bases and the J segment 4 bases; nucleotides outside the gene matches: 5. The CDR3 sequence: CASSPSTGGYGYTF. The CDR3 DNA reads TGTGCCAGCAGCCCGTCGACAGGGGGCTATGGCTACACCTTC.

This clonotype was seen more than once but under ten times. The chain joins TRBV5-5 to TRBJ2-7; 7 bases agree with TRBD2. The CDR3 sequence is 14 residues long. V dropped 0 bases and J dropped 4; count of bases not matched to a gene: 4. Looked up from germline, CDR1 is SGHKS and CDR2 is YYEKEE (reference sequence). In nucleotides, the CDR3 is TGTGCCAGCAGCTTGGGGCCAGCGGGGTACGAGCAGTACTTC. It is translated as CASSLGPAGYEQYF.

A few counts support this clonotype. J is TRBJ2-2 and V is TRBV11-2; tentatively, D is TRBD2 (5 bases). The germline V gene has CDR1 SGHAT and CDR2 FQNNGV. V was clipped by 8 bases and J by 7 bases, with 14 bases between them. The CDR3 is made up of 13 amino acids. CDR3 residues: CASFGLRDGELFF. The CDR3 nucleotides read TGTGCCAGCTTTGGACTCCGCGACGGGGAGCTGTTTTTT.